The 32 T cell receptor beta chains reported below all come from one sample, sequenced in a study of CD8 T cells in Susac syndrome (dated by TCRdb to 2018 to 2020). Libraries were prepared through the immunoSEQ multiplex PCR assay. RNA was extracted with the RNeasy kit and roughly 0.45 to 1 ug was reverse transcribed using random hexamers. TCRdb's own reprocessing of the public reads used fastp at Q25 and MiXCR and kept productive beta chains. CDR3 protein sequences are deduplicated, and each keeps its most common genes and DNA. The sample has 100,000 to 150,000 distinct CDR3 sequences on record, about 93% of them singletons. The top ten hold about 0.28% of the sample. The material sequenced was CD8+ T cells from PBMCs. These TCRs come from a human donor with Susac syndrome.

The CDR3 region has the DNA TGTGCCAGCAGCTTAGCCGGGGGGCCTCTTGAGACCCAGTACTTC. Protein: CASSLAGGPLETQYF. J is TRBJ2-5 and V is TRBV7-8, with D possibly being TRBD2 (7 bases). The CDR3 loop spans 15 amino acids. V was trimmed by 0 bases and J by 5 bases, leaving 13 bases between them. In germline, CDR1 is SGHVS, CDR2 FQNEAQ.

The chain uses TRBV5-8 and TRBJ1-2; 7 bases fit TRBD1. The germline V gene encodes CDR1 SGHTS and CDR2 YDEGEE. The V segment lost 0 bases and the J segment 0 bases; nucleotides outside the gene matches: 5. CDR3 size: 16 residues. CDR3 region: CASSLARDSPNYGYTF. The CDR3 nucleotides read TGTGCCAGCAGCTTGGCACGGGACAGCCCTAACTATGGCTACACCTTC.

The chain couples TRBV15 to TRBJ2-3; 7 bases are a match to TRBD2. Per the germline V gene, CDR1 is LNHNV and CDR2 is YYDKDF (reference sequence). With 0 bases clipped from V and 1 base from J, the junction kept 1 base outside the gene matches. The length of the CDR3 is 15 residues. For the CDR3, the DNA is TGTGCCACCAGCAGAGATCGGGGGGGCACAGATACGCAGTATTTT. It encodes CATSRDRGGTDTQYF.

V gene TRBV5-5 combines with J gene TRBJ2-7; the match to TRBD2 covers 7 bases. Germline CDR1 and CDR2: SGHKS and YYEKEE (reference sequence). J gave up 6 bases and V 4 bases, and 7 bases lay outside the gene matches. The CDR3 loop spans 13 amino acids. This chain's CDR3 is CASSPGRIGEQYF. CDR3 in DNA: TGTGCCAGCAGCCCCGGGAGGATCGGCGAGCAGTACTTC.

The CDR3 nucleotides are TGTGCCAGCAGTTTACCTAGCGGGGTCTCTGGGGCCAACGTCCTGACTTTC. Translation: CASSLPSGVSGANVLTF. This rearrangement joins TRBV12-3 or TRBV12-4 to TRBJ2-6; 9 bases fit TRBD2. V shed 2 bases and J 0 bases; nucleotides not matched to a gene: 2. The CDR3 contains 17 residues.

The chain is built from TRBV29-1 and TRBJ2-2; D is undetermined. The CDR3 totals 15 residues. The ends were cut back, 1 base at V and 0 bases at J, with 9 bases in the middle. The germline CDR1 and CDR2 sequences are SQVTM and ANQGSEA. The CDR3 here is CSVEAENSNTGELFF. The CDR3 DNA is TGCAGCGTTGAAGCGGAGAACTCGAACACCGGGGAGCTGTTTTTT.

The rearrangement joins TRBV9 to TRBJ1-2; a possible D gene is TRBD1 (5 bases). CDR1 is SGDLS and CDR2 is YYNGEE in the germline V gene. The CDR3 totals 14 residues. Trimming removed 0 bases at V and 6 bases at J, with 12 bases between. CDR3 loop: CASSVDSGIDGYTF. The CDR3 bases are TGTGCCAGCAGCGTAGATTCAGGGATAGATGGCTACACCTTC. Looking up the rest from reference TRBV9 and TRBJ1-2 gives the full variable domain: DSGVTQTPKHLITATGQRVTLRCSPRSGDLSVYWYQQSLDQGLQFLIQYYNGEERAKGNILERFSAQQFPDLHSELNLSSLELGDSALYFCASSVDSGIDGYTFGSGTRLTVV.

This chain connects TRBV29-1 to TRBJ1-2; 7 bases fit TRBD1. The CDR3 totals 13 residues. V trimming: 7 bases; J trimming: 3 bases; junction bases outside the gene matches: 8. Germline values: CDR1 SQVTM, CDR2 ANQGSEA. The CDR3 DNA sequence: TGCAGCGGGCTGGCAGGGGGGGACTATGGCTACACCTTC. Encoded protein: CSGLAGGDYGYTF.

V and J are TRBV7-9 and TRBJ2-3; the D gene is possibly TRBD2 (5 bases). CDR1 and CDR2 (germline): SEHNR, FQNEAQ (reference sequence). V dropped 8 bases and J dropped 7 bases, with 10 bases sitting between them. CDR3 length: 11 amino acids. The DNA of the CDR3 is TGTGCCAGCCTCGGAGGTAATACGCAGTATTTT. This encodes CASLGGNTQYF.

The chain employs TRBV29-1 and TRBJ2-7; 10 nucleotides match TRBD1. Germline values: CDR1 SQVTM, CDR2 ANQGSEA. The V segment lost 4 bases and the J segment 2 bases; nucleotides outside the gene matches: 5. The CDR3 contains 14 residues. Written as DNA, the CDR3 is TGCAGCGTTGGCCGGGACAGGGGTGCCTACGAGCAGTACTTC. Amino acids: CSVGRDRGAYEQYF.

In nucleotides, the CDR3 is TGCAGCGTTGAGGGGAGGTTAAACGAGCAGTACTTC. Translated: CSVEGRLNEQYF. The chain joins TRBV29-1 to TRBJ2-7, with D tentatively TRBD2 (6 bases). Trimming removed 3 bases from V and 5 bases from J, with 11 bases in between. The CDR3 sequence is 12 residues long. Per the germline V gene, CDR1 is SQVTM and CDR2 is ANQGSEA.

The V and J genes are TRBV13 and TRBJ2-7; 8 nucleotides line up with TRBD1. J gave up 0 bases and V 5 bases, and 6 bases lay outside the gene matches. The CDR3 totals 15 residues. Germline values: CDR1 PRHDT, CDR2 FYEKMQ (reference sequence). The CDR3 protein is CASSQGQAASYEQYF. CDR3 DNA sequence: TGTGCCAGCAGCCAGGGACAGGCGGCCTCCTACGAGCAGTACTTC.

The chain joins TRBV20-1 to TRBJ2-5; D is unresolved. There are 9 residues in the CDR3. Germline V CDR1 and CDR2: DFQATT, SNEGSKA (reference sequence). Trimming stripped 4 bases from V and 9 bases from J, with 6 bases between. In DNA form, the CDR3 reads TGCAGTGCTACCCGGTCCCAGTACTTC. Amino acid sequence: CSATRSQYF.

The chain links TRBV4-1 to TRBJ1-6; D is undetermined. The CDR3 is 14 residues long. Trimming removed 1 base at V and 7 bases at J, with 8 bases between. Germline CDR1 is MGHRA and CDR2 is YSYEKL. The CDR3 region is CASSQGTENSPLHF. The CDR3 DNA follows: TGCGCCAGCAGCCAAGGGACCGAAAATTCACCCCTCCACTTT.

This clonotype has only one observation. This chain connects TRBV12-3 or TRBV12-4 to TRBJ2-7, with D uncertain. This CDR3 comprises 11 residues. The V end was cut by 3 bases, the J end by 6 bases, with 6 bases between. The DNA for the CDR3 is TGTGCCAGCAGTTTTAGGGTCGAGCAGTACTTC. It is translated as CASSFRVEQYF.

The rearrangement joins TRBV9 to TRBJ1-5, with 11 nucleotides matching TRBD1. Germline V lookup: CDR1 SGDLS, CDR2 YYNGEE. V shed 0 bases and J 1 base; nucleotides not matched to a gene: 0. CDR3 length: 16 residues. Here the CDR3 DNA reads TGTGCCAGCAGCGTAGGGGACAGGGGGAGCAATCAGCCCCAGCATTTT. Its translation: CASSVGDRGSNQPQHF.

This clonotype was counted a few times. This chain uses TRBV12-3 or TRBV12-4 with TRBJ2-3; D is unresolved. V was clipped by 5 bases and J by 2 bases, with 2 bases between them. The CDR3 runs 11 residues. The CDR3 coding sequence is TGTGCCAGCAGTCCCACAGATACGCAGTATTTT. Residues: CASSPTDTQYF.

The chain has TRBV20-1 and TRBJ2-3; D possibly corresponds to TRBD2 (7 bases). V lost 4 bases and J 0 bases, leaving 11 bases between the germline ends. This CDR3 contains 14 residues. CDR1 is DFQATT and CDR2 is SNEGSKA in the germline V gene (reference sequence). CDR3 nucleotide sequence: TGCAGTGCTACGGGGGGCACTAGCACAGATACGCAGTATTTT. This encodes CSATGGTSTDTQYF.

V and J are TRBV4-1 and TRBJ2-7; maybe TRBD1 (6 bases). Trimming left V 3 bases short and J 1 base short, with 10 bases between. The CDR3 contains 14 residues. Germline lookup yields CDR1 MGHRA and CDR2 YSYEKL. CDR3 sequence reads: CASSHRDTSYEQYF. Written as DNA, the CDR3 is TGCGCCAGCAGCCACCGGGACACGTCCTACGAGCAGTACTTC.

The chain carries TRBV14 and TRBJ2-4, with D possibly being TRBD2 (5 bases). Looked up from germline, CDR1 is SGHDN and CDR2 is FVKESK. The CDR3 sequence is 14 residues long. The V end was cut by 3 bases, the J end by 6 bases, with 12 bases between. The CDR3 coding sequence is TGTGCCAGCAGCCAGAGAGGGTCCGGAAACATTCAGTACTTC. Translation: CASSQRGSGNIQYF. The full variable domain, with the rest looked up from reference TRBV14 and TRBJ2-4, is EAGVTQFPSHSVIEKGQTVTLRCDPISGHDNLYWYRRVMGKEIKFLLHFVKESKQDESGMPNNRFLAERTGGTYSTLKVQPAELEDSGVYFCASSQRGSGNIQYFGAGTRLSVL.

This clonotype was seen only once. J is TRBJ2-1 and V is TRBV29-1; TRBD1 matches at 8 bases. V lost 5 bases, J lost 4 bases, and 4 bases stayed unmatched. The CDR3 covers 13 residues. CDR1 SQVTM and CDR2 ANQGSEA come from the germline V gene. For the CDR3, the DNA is TGCAGCGTTTCAGGGGGCTTTTACAATGAGCAGTTCTTC. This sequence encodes CSVSGGFYNEQFF.

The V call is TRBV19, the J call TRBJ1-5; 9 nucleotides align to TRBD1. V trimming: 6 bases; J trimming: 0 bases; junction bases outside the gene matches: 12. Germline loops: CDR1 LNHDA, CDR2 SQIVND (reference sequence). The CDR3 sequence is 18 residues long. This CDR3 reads CASSITRTGDYSNQPQHF. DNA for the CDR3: TGTGCCAGTAGCATAACTAGGACAGGGGACTATAGCAATCAGCCCCAGCATTTT.

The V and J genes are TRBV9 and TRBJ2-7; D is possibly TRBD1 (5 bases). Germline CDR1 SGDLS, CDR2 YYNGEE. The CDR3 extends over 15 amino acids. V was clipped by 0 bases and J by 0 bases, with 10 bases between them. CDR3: CASSVEGQTSYEQYF. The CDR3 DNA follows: TGTGCCAGCAGCGTAGAGGGGCAAACCTCCTACGAGCAGTACTTC.

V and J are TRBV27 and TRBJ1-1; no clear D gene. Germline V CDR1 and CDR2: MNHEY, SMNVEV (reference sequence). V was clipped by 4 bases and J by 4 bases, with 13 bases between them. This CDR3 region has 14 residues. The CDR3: CASSSRLSGTEAFF. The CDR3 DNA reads TGTGCCAGCAGTTCCCGGCTCTCGGGCACTGAAGCTTTCTTT.

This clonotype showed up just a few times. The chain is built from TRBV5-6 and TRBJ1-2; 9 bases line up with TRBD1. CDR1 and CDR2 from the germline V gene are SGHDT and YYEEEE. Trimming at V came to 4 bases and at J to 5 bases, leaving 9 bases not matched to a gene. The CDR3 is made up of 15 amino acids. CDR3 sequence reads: CASSPEGTGLYGYTF. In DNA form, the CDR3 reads TGTGCCAGCAGCCCAGAAGGGACAGGGCTTTATGGCTACACCTTC.

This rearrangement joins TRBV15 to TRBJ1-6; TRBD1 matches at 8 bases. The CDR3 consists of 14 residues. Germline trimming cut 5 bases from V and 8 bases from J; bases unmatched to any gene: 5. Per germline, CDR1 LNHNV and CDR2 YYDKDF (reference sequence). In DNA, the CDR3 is TGTGCCACCAGCCCAGGGACAGGCCATTCACCCCTCCACTTT. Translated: CATSPGTGHSPLHF.

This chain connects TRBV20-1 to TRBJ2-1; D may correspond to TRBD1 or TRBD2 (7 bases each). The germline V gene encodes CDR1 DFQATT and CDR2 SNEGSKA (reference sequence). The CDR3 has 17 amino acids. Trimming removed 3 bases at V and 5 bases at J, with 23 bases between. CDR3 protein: CSASFARGALADNEQFF. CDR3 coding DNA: TGCAGTGCTAGCTTCGCCAGGGGGGCGCTAGCGGACAATGAGCAGTTCTTC.

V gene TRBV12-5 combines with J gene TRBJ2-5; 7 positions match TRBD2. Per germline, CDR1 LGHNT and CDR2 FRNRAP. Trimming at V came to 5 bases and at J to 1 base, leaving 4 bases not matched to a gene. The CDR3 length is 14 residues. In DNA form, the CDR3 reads TGTGCTAGTGGTCTCCCGGGGGGCCAAGAGACCCAGTACTTC. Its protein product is CASGLPGGQETQYF.

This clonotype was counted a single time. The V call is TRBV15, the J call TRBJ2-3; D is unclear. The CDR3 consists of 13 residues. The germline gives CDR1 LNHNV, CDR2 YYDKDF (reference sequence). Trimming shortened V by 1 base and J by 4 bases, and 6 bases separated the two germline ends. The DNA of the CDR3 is TGTGCCACCAGCAGAGTCCCCCCAGATACGCAGTATTTT. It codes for CATSRVPPDTQYF.

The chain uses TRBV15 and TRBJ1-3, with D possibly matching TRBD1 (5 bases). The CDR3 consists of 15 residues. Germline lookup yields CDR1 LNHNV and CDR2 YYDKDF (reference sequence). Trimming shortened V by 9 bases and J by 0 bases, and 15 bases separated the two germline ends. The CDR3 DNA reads TGTGCCACTCGCCGGGACGTGAGCTCTGGAAACACCATATATTTT. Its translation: CATRRDVSSGNTIYF.

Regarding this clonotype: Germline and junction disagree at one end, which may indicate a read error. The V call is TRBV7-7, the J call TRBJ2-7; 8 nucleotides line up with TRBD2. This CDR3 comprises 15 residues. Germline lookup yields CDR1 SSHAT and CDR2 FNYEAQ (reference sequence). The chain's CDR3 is CASSLKRGLTYEQYF. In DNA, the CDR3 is TGTGCTAGCAGTCTGAAGCGGGGGTTAACCTACGAGCAGTACTTC. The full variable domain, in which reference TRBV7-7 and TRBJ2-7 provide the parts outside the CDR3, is GAGVSQSPRYKVTKRGQDVTLRCDPISSHATLYWYQQALGQGPEFLTYFNYEAQPDKSGLPSDRFSAERPEGSISTLTIQRTEQRDSAMYRCASSLKRGLTYEQYFGPGTRLTVT.

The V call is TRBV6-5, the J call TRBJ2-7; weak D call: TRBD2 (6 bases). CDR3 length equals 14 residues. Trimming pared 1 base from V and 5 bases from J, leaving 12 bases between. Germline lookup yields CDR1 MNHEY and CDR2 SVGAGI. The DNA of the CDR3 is TGTGCCAGCAGTTACTTACGGACGGGGGACGAGCAGTACTTC. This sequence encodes CASSYLRTGDEQYF.